This TCR beta chain was captured by sequencing in a study of blood T cell repertoires in COVID-19. As for the study in general: T cells, B-cell-depleted T cells, or PBMCs supplied cDNA or gDNA.

Per the original data handling: Quantification of nucleated cells was approximated via reference gene primer amplification. The repertoire was sequenced with immunoSEQ multiplex PCR; TCRdb's copy has only in-frame clones and lacks some. D and trimming come from the DNA, and the V and J calls and clone size come from that table. Seen here are 45,000 to 65,000 clones, roughly 81% observed once, and the top ten hold roughly 5.5%. The V end was cut by 6 bases, the J end by 6 bases, with 15 bases between. This CDR3 spans 13 amino acids. Germline loops: CDR1 MNHEY, CDR2 SVGAGI. The V and J genes are TRBV6-5 and TRBJ2-7; maybe TRBD1 (7 bases). The sequencing input was peripheral blood. The sequence was collected from a woman in her sixties or seventies with acute or convalescent COVID-19. The CDR3 DNA sequence: TGTGCCAGCAGGCGACAGGGAGGAGTCGAGCAGTACTTC. Its protein product is CASRRQGGVEQYF.